The text below deals with one TCR beta chain. As yet, its antigen is unknown. This entry comes from a study of cytomegalovirus exposure and HLA in healthy donors. Study-wide results and limits: Investigators reported about 160 TCR beta chains as tied to cytomegalovirus.

Between the trimmed V and J ends, which lost 2 bases and 8 bases, there was a span of 7 bases. The germline CDR1 and CDR2 sequences are MNHEY and SVGAGI. The CDR3 is made up of 13 amino acids. The PCR made use of 60 Vbeta and 13 Jbeta primers. This table comes from immunoSEQ multiplex PCR, and its TCRdb copy is limited to in-frame clones, with some not included. Of approximately 270,000 clones listed, around 80% are singletons. The TCR comes from a girl aged 2-10 years in good health and CMV-seronegative. This chain joins TRBV6-5 and TRBJ1-6; a possible D gene is TRBD1 (5 bases). Material for sequencing was PBMCs. Here the CDR3 reads CASSYGADSPLHF. In DNA, the CDR3 is TGTGCCAGCAGTTACGGGGCTGATTCACCCCTCCACTTT.